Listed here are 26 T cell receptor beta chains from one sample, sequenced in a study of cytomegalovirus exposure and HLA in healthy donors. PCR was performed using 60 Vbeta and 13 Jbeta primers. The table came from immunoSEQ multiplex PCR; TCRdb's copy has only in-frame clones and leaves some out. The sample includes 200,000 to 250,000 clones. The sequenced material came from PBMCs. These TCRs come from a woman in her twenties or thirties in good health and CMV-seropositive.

This chain's CDR3 is CASSQKTYWEGRGWTTEAFF. CDR3 nucleotides: TGTGCCAGCAGCCAAAAAACCTACTGGGAGGGTCGAGGATGGACCACTGAAGCTTTCTTT. This chain joins TRBV14 and TRBJ1-1; D gene unclear. This CDR3 spans 20 amino acids. V was shortened by 2 bases and J by 4 bases, with 29 bases between the two germline ends. Germline lookup yields CDR1 SGHDN and CDR2 FVKESK.

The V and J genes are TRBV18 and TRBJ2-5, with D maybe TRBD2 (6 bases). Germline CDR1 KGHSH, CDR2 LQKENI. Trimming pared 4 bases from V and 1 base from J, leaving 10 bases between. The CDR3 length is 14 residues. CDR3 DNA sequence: TGTGCCAGCTCACAATCGGGACTCCAAGAGACCCAGTACTTC. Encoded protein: CASSQSGLQETQYF.

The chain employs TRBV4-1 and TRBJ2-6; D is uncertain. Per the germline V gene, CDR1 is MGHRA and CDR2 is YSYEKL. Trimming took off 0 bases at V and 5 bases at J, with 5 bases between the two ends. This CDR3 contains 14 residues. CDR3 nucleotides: TGCGCCAGCAGCCAAGATATGTGGGCCAACGTCCTGACTTTC. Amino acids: CASSQDMWANVLTF.

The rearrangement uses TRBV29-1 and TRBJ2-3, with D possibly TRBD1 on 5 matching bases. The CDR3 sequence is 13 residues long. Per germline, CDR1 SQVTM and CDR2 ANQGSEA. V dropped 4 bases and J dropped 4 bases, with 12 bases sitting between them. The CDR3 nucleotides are TGCAGCGTTGGGGCCCAGGGTTCAGATACGCAGTATTTT. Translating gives CSVGAQGSDTQYF.

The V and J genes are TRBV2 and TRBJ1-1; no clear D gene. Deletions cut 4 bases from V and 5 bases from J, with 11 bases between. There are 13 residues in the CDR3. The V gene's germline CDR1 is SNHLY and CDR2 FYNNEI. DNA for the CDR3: TGTGCCAGCAGTGTGGTTCGTGAGACTGAAGCTTTCTTT. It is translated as CASSVVRETEAFF.

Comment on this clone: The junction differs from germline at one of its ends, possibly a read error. DNA of the CDR3: TGTGCCAGCAGCTCAGGACTAGCGGGGGGCTCCCACGAGCAGTACTTC. Its protein product is CASSSGLAGGSHEQYF. The rearrangement uses TRBV7-8 and TRBJ2-7, with 14 bases aligning to TRBD2. In germline, CDR1 is SGHVS, CDR2 FQNEAQ. The CDR3 loop spans 16 amino acids.

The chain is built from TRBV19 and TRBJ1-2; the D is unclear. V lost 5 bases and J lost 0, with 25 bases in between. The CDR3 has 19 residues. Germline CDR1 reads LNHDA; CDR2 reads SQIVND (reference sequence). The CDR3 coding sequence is TGTGCCAGTAGTCTTCTGCCAGAGGGAGCAAGAACAACTAACTATGGCTACACCTTC. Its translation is CASSLLPEGARTTNYGYTF. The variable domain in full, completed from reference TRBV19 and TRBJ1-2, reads DGGITQSPKYLFRKEGQNVTLSCEQNLNHDAMYWYRQDPGQGLRLIYYSQIVNDFQKGDIAEGYSVSREKKESFPLTVTSAQKNPTAFYLCASSLLPEGARTTNYGYTFGSGTRLTVV.

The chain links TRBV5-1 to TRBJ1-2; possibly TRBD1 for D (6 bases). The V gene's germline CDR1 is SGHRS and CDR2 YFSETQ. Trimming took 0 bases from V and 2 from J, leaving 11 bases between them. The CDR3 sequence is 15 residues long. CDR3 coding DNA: TGCGCCAGCAGCTTGGCGCAGGGGACAAACTATGGCTACACCTTC. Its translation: CASSLAQGTNYGYTF.

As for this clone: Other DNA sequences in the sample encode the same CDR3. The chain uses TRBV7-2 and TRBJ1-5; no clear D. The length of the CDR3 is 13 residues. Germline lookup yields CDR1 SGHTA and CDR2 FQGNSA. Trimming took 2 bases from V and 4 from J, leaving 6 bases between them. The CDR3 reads CASSLTGNQPQHF. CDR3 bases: TGTGCCAGCAGCTTAACCGGGAATCAGCCCCAGCATTTT.

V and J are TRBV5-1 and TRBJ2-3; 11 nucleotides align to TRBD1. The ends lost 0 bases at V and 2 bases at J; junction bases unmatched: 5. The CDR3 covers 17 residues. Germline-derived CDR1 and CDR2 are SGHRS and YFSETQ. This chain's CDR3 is CASSLGGQGVLTDTQYF. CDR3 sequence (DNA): TGCGCCAGCAGCTTGGGGGGACAGGGGGTTCTCACAGATACGCAGTATTTT.

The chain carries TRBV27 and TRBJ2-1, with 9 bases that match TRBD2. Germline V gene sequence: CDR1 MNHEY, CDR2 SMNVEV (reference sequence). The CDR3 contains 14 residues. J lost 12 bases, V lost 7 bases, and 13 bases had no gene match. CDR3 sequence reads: CASKRNSGSNGQFF. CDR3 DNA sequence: TGTGCCAGCAAAAGGAATAGCGGGAGTAACGGGCAGTTCTTC.

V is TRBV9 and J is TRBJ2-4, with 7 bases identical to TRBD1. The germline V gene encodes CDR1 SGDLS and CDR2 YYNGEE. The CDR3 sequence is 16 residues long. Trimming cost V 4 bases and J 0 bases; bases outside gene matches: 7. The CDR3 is CASSLWDSLAKNIQYF. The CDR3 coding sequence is TGTGCCAGCAGCCTTTGGGACAGTTTAGCCAAAAACATTCAGTACTTC.

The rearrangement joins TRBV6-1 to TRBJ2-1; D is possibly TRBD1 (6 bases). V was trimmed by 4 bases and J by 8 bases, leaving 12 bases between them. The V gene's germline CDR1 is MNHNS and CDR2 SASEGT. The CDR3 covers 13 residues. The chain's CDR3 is CASSGIQGYEQFF. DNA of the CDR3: TGTGCCAGCAGTGGTATACAGGGATATGAGCAGTTCTTC.

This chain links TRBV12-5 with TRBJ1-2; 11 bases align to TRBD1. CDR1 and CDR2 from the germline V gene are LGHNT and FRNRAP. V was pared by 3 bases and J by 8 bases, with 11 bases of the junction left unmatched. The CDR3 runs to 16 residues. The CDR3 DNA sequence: TGTGCTAGTGGTTTCGACCTGGGACAGGGGGAACGGGGCTACACCTTC. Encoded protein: CASGFDLGQGERGYTF. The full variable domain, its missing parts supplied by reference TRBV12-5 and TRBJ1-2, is DARVTQTPRHKVTEMGQEVTMRCQPILGHNTVFWYRQTMMQGLELLAYFRNRAPLDDSGMPKDRFSAEMPDATLATLKIQPSEPRDSAVYFCASGFDLGQGERGYTFGSGTRLTVV.

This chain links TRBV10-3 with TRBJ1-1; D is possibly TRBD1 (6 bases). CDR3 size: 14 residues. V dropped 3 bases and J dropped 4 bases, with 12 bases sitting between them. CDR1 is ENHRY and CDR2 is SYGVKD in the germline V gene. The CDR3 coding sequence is TGTGCCATCAGTGAAACAGGGTCTCGCACTGAAGCTTTCTTT. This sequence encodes CAISETGSRTEAFF.

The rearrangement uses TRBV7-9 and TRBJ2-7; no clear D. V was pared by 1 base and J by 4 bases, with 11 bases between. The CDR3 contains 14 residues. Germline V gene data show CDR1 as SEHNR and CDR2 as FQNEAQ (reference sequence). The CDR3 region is CASSLDPGQYEQYF. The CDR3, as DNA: TGTGCCAGCAGCTTAGATCCGGGTCAGTACGAGCAGTACTTC.

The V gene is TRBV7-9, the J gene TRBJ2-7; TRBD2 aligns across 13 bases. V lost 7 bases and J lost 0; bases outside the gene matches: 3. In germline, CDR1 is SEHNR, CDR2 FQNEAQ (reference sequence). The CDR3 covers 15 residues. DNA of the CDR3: TGTGCCAGCATCGGGACTAGCGGGAACTCCTACGAGCAGTACTTC. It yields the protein CASIGTSGNSYEQYF. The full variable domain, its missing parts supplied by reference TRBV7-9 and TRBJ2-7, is DTGVSQNPRHKITKRGQNVTFRCDPISEHNRLYWYRQTLGQGPEFLTYFQNEAQLEKSRLLSDRFSAERPKGSFSTLEIQRTEQGDSAMYLCASIGTSGNSYEQYFGPGTRLTVT.

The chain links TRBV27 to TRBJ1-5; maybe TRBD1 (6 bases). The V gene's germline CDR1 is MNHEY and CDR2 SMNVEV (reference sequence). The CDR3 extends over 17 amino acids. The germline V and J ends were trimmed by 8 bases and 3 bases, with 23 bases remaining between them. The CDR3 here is CASSPLTGTFSNQPQHF. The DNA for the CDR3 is TGTGCCAGCTCACCTCTGACAGGAACCTTCTCCAATCAGCCCCAGCATTTT.

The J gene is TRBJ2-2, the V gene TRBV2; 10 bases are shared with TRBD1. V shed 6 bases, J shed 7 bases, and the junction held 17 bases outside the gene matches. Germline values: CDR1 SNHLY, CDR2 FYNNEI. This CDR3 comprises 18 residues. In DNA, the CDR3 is TGTGCCAGCAGCCAGAACCTCGGACAGGGGGGTCTAGGCGGGGAGCTGTTTTTT. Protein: CASSQNLGQGGLGGELFF.

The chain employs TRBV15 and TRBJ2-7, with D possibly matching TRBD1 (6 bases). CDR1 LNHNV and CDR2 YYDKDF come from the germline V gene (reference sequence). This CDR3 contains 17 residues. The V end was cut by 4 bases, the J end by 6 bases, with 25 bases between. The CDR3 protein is CATSTDDRTAQQGEQYF. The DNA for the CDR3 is TGTGCCACCAGCACCGATGACCGGACAGCTCAGCAGGGCGAGCAGTACTTC. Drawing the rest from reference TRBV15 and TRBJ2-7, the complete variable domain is DAMVIQNPRYQVTQFGKPVTLSCSQTLNHNVMYWYQQKSSQAPKLLFHYYDKDFNNEADTPDNFQSRRPNTSFCFLDIRSPGLGDTAMYLCATSTDDRTAQQGEQYFGPGTRLTVT.

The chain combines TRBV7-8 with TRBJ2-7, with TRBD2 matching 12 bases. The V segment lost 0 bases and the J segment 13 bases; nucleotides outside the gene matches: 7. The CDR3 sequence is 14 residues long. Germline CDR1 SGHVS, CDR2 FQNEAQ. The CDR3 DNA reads TGTGCCAGCAGCTTAGCGGGGGCGACTAGCGGGAGATACTTC. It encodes CASSLAGATSGRYF.

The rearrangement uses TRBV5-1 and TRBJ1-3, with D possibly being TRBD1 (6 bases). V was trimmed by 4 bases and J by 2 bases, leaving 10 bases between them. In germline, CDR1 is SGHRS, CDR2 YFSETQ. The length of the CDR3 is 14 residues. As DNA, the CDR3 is TGCGCCAGCAGCCCGGACAGTACTGGAAACACCATATATTTT. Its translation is CASSPDSTGNTIYF.

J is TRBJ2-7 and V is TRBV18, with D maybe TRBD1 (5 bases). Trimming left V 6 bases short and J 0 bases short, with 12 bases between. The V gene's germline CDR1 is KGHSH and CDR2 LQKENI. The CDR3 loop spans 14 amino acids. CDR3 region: CASSWGSNSYEQYF. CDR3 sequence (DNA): TGTGCCAGCTCCTGGGGCAGTAACTCCTACGAGCAGTACTTC.

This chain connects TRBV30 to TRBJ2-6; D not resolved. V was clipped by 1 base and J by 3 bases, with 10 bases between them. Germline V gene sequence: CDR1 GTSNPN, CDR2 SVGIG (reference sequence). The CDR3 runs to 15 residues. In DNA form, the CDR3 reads TGTGCCTGGAGTGCCCCCCTCTATGGGGCCAACGTCCTGACTTTC. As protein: CAWSAPLYGANVLTF.

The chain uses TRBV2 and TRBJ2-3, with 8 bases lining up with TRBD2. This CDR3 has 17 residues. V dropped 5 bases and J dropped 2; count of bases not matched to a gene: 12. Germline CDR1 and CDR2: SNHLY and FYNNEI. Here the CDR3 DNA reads TGTGCCAGCAGTATCCCTTTAACTAGCGGTTCCACAGATACGCAGTATTTT. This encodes CASSIPLTSGSTDTQYF.

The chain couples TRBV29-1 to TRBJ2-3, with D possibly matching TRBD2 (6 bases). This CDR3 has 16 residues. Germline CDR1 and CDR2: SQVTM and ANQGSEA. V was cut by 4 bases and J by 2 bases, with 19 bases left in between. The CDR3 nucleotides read TGCAGCGTTGTATTGGCTAGCGCCGAACTCACAGATACGCAGTATTTT. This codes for CSVVLASAELTDTQYF.